Reported below is one T cell receptor beta chain. This sample was taken from a study of blood T cell repertoires in COVID-19. Losses at the gene ends were 5 bases for V and 2 bases for J; bases not matched to a gene: 7. Germline CDR1 SGHTA, CDR2 FQGNSA. The CDR3 covers 17 residues. Using immunoSEQ multiplex PCR, the repertoire was profiled, and TCRdb retains in-frame clones only, with some absent. The sample consists of about 53,000 clones, about 88% of them appearing once. This sequence joins TRBV7-2 and TRBJ2-3; 13 positions match TRBD2. The origin of this receptor is a man in his 60s with active COVID-19. Sequenced: peripheral blood. CDR3 residues: CASSLGLAGPFTDTQYF. In nucleotides, the CDR3 is TGTGCCAGCAGCCTGGGACTAGCGGGGCCATTCACAGATACGCAGTATTTT.